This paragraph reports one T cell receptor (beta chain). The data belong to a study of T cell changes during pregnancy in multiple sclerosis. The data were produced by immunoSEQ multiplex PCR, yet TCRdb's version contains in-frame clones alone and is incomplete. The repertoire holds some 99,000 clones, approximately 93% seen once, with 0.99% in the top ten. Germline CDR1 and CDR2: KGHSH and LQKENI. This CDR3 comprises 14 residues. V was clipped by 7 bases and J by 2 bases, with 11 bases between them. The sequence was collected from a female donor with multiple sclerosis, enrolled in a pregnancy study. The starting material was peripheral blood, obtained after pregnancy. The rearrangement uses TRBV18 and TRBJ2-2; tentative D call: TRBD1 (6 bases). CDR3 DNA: TGTGCCAGCTTAGGACAGAGTAACACCGGGGAGCTGTTTTTT. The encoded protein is CASLGQSNTGELFF.